These 13 T cell receptor beta chains were all obtained from the same sample, sequenced in a study of cytomegalovirus exposure and HLA in healthy donors. Primers included in the PCR were 60 Vbeta and 13 Jbeta primers. Here immunoSEQ multiplex PCR was the method, and the copy in TCRdb shows in-frame clones only, minus some. The sample holds 200,000 or so clones; about 70% are singletons and the top ten take about 2.5%. Sequences were obtained from PBMCs. All receptors come from a middle-aged man in good health and CMV-seropositive.

The chain links TRBV7-8 to TRBJ1-1; 7 bases match TRBD1. The V gene end was trimmed by 6 bases and the J gene end by 3 bases; junction bases not matched to a gene: 7. There are 14 residues in the CDR3. In germline, CDR1 is SGHVS, CDR2 FQNEAQ. CDR3 DNA sequence: TGTGCCAGCAGGCTCCGGGACAGTGACACTGAAGCTTTCTTT. Residues: CASRLRDSDTEAFF.

The gene calls are TRBV6-6 and TRBJ1-2; D is possibly TRBD1 (6 bases). CDR1 is MNHNY and CDR2 is SVGAGI in the germline V gene (reference sequence). The CDR3 contains 13 residues. Trimming stripped 10 bases from V and 0 bases from J, with 12 bases between. CDR3 region: CAITGKANYGYTF. Written as DNA, the CDR3 is TGTGCCATTACAGGGAAAGCTAACTATGGCTACACCTTC.

This clone was found a few times. This rearrangement joins TRBV18 to TRBJ1-2; D is possibly TRBD1 (5 bases). The CDR3 has 15 residues. V was pared by 3 bases and J by 5 bases, with 16 bases between. Germline CDR1 and CDR2: KGHSH and LQKENI. The CDR3 loop is CASSPGQSNAYGYTF. CDR3 DNA: TGTGCCAGCTCACCGGGGCAGTCGAACGCTTATGGCTACACCTTC.

The CDR3 DNA is TGTGCCAGTAGCGTACAGGGTTATCAGCCCCAGCATTTT. Translated, it gives CASSVQGYQPQHF. The V and J genes are TRBV19 and TRBJ1-5; maybe TRBD1 (6 bases). Germline assignment: CDR1 LNHDA and CDR2 SQIVND (reference sequence). Trimming cost V 6 bases and J 5 bases, with 11 bases left between them. The CDR3 has 13 residues.

This clone has just a few counts. The rearrangement joins TRBV5-1 to TRBJ2-2, with a weak D call TRBD1 (5 bases). V was cut by 4 bases and J by 5 bases, with 9 bases left in between. Germline loops: CDR1 SGHRS, CDR2 YFSETQ. The CDR3 runs 13 residues. CDR3 coding DNA: TGCGCCAGCAGCGTGACAGATACCGGGGAGCTGTTTTTT. It translates to CASSVTDTGELFF.

In DNA form, the CDR3 reads TGCGCCAGCAGCGGGAGGGCCCAGGGAGTGGATACGCAGTATTTT. It translates to CASSGRAQGVDTQYF. J is TRBJ2-3 and V is TRBV4-3; 7 nucleotides align to TRBD2. CDR1 LGHNA and CDR2 YSLEER come from the germline V gene. CDR3 length: 15 residues. V was pared by 5 bases and J by 6 bases, with 11 bases of the junction left unmatched.

The rearrangement uses TRBV4-2 and TRBJ1-1; a weak D match, TRBD1 (5 bases). Germline CDR1 LGHNA, CDR2 YNFKEQ. V was clipped by 0 bases and J by 0 bases, with 14 bases between them. The length of the CDR3 is 17 residues. CDR3 nucleotides: TGTGCCAGCAGCCAAGAGGGGCCAGGTGGGATGAACACTGAAGCTTTCTTT. Translated, it gives CASSQEGPGGMNTEAFF.

To note about this clone: Other DNA sequences of this sample code for an identical CDR3. This rearrangement joins TRBV15 to TRBJ2-7, with a possible D match to TRBD2 (6 bases). This CDR3 has 15 residues. The V and J ends lost 5 bases and 0 bases respectively, with 14 bases between them. The germline V gene has CDR1 LNHNV and CDR2 YYDKDF (reference sequence). CDR3 DNA sequence: TGTGCCACCAGCCCTAATAGCGGACTCTCCTACGAGCAGTACTTC. Amino acids: CATSPNSGLSYEQYF.

This clone was detected only once. The V and J genes are TRBV29-1 and TRBJ1-2, with 10 nucleotides matching TRBD1. Germline values: CDR1 SQVTM, CDR2 ANQGSEA. The V segment lost 4 bases and the J segment 5 bases; nucleotides outside the gene matches: 7. This CDR3 has 14 amino acids. CDR3 region: CSVGRTGGLYGYTF. The CDR3 coding sequence is TGCAGCGTTGGTCGGACAGGGGGACTTTATGGCTACACCTTC.

The chain carries TRBV6-4 and TRBJ1-1; the D gene is possibly TRBD1 (5 bases). The CDR3 is made up of 13 amino acids. Trimming removed 5 bases from V and 1 base from J, with 8 bases in between. Germline CDR1 MRHNA, CDR2 SNTAGT. The CDR3 is CASSRTQNTEAFF. The CDR3 region has the DNA TGTGCCAGCAGTAGGACACAGAACACTGAAGCTTTCTTT.

This chain links TRBV5-8 with TRBJ1-5, with 8 bases identical to TRBD1. The germline gives CDR1 SGHTS, CDR2 YDEGEE. This CDR3 has 15 residues. The trim removed 4 bases at V and 6 bases at J, leaving 9 bases unmatched. CDR3 in DNA: TGTGCCAGCAGCAAGCTCAGGGGGCTTGGTCAGCCCCAGCATTTT. It codes for CASSKLRGLGQPQHF.

The CDR3 loop is CASSRDGRSYNEQFF. The CDR3 bases are TGCGCCAGCAGCCGAGACGGCAGGTCCTACAATGAGCAGTTCTTC. The chain is built from TRBV4-3 and TRBJ2-1; no firm D call. Germline CDR1 LGHNA, CDR2 YSLEER. The V end lost 4 bases, the J end lost 1 base, and 11 bases lay between the germline ends. This CDR3 contains 15 residues.

The chain carries TRBV6-6 and TRBJ2-7, with a tentative D call TRBD1 (6 bases). Trimming cost V 5 bases and J 7 bases, with 12 bases left between them. This CDR3 spans 12 amino acids. Per germline, CDR1 MNHNY and CDR2 SVGAGI (reference sequence). This chain's CDR3 is CASSKQGREQYF. CDR3 in DNA: TGTGCCAGCAGTAAACAGGGCCGGGAGCAGTACTTC.